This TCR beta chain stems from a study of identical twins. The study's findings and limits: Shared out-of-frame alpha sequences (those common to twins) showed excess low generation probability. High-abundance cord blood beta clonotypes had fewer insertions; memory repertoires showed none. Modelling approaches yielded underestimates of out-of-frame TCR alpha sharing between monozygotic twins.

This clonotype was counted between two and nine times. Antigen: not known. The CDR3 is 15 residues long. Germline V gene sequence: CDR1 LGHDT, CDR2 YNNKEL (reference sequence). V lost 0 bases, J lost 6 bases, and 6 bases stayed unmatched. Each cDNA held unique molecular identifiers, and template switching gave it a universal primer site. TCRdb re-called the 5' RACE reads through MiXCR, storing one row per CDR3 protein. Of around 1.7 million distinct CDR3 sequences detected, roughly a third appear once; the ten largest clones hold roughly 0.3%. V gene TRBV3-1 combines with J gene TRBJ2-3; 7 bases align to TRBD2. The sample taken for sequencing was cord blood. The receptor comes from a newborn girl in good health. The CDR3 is CASSQELTSWDTQYF. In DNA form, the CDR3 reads TGTGCCAGCAGCCAAGAACTGACTAGCTGGGATACGCAGTATTTT.